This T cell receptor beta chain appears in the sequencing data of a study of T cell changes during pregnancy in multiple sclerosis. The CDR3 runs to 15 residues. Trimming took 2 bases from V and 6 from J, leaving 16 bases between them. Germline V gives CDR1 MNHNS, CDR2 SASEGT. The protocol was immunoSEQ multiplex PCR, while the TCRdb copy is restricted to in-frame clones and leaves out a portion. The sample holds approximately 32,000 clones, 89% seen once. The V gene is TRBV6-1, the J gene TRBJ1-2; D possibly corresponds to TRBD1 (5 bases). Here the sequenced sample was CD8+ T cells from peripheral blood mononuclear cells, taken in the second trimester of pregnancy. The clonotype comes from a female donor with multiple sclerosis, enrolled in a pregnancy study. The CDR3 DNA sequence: TGTGCCAGCAGTGAAATGGGGGGGACGGATGATGGCTACACCTTC. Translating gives CASSEMGGTDDGYTF.